This T cell receptor (beta chain) was recovered during a study of cytomegalovirus exposure and HLA in healthy donors. The junction had 14 bases not matched to a gene; V was cut back by 3 bases and J by 6 bases. The germline CDR1 and CDR2 sequences are MGHRA and YSYEKL. The CDR3 length is 18 residues. The PCR made use of 60 Vbeta and 13 Jbeta primers. Clones were sequenced by immunoSEQ multiplex PCR, and TCRdb holds only the in-frame ones, with some missing. This table holds under 200,000 clones, roughly 80% found once. The sample was PBMCs. The rearrangement joins TRBV4-1 to TRBJ2-1; 10 bases map to TRBD2. The receptor's source is a male donor in good health and CMV-seropositive. Here the CDR3 reads CASSHSGSGRYSGNEQFF. The CDR3 DNA is TGCGCCAGCAGCCACAGTGGTAGCGGGAGGTACAGTGGCAATGAGCAGTTCTTC.